One sample yielded the 28 T cell receptor beta chains listed below, sequenced in a study of control samples from healthy donors and cancer patients. Profiling relied on immunoSEQ multiplex PCR, and the TCRdb table lists in-frame clones only, not all of them. The table lists about 190,000 clones, with roughly 2% in the top ten. Sequenced material: blood. These receptors all stem from a woman aged 30 to 39 in good health.

This chain connects TRBV14 to TRBJ1-1; the D gene is possibly TRBD1 (6 bases). The CDR3 is 15 amino acids. Trimming removed 4 bases at V and 1 base at J, with 13 bases between. Per germline, CDR1 SGHDN and CDR2 FVKESK. CDR3 loop: CASSPRTVTNTEAFF. CDR3 sequence (DNA): TGTGCCAGCAGCCCCAGGACAGTAACGAACACTGAAGCTTTCTTT.

V gene TRBV6-6 combines with J gene TRBJ2-5; 12 bases are shared with TRBD2. CDR3 length: 15 amino acids. V lost 5 bases and J lost 4; bases outside the gene matches: 5. Looked up from germline, CDR1 is MNHNY and CDR2 is SVGAGI (reference sequence). The CDR3 sequence is CASSRSSGGGETQYF. CDR3 bases: TGTGCCAGCAGTCGGTCTAGCGGGGGGGGAGAGACCCAGTACTTC.

The V and J genes are TRBV19 and TRBJ1-1; D might be TRBD1 (6 bases). The CDR3 contains 14 residues. The germline V gene has CDR1 LNHDA and CDR2 SQIVND (reference sequence). The V gene lost 7 bases and the J gene lost 0 bases, with 12 bases spanning the gap. CDR3 nucleotides: TGTGCCAGTAACGGGGCAGGGGTGAACACTGAAGCTTTCTTT. Encoded protein: CASNGAGVNTEAFF.

CDR3 DNA sequence: TGTGCCAGCAGCCAAGAAATCGGGACTAGCGGGGGGAACACCGGGGAGCTGTTTTTT. Translated, it gives CASSQEIGTSGGNTGELFF. The chain couples TRBV14 to TRBJ2-2; 14 bases align to TRBD2. Trimming at V came to 0 bases and at J to 1 base, leaving 4 bases not matched to a gene. CDR1 and CDR2 (germline): SGHDN, FVKESK. The CDR3 totals 19 residues.

This chain connects TRBV27 to TRBJ2-7, with a tentative D call TRBD2 (7 bases). V was shortened by 1 base and J by 4 bases, with 14 bases between the two germline ends. The CDR3 consists of 15 residues. Germline CDR1 reads MNHEY; CDR2 reads SMNVEV (reference sequence). Written as DNA, the CDR3 is TGTGCCAGCAGTTTATTAGGGGGGGTGGGATACGAGCAGTACTTC. This encodes CASSLLGGVGYEQYF.

The V and J genes are TRBV6-6 and TRBJ1-5; TRBD1 might be the D (5 bases). The CDR3 is made up of 14 amino acids. Germline CDR1 MNHNY, CDR2 SVGAGI (reference sequence). V was pared by 7 bases and J by 6 bases, with 16 bases between. CDR3 coding DNA: TGTGCCAGCACTAATTCGGGGCTGGGTCAGCCCCAGCATTTT. This translates into CASTNSGLGQPQHF.

The chain recombines TRBV6-2 or TRBV6-3 with TRBJ1-1; no clear D gene. Trimming removed 2 bases from V and 4 bases from J, with 17 bases in between. The CDR3 has 16 residues. Germline loops: CDR1 MNHEY, CDR2 SVGEGT. The DNA of the CDR3 is TGTGCCAGCAGTTACCGACTAACGGTGGGAGGCACTGAAGCTTTCTTT. Protein product: CASSYRLTVGGTEAFF.

The rearrangement uses TRBV10-3 and TRBJ1-1, with D unclear. The V end was cut by 3 bases, the J end by 7 bases, with 12 bases between. The CDR3 runs to 13 residues. CDR1 ENHRY and CDR2 SYGVKD come from the germline V gene. The CDR3: CAISDGSMGEAFF. The CDR3 nucleotides read TGTGCCATCAGTGACGGTTCGATGGGTGAAGCTTTCTTT.

The V call is TRBV27, the J call TRBJ2-7; 7 bases are shared with TRBD1. The CDR3 contains 13 residues. Germline CDR1 reads MNHEY; CDR2 reads SMNVEV (reference sequence). Germline trimming cut 2 bases from V and 3 bases from J; bases unmatched to any gene: 1. The CDR3 sequence: CASSLPGGYEQYF. The CDR3 bases are TGTGCCAGCAGTTTACCAGGGGGCTACGAGCAGTACTTC.

The V gene is TRBV4-1, the J gene TRBJ1-5; TRBD1 matches 8 bases. CDR3 size: 17 residues. Per germline, CDR1 MGHRA and CDR2 YSYEKL. V shed 0 bases, J shed 4 bases, and the junction held 8 bases outside the gene matches. The CDR3 region has the DNA TGCGCCAGCAGCCAAGACGGTTTGGGACAGGCAAATCAGCCCCAGCATTTT. It is translated as CASSQDGLGQANQPQHF.

The chain combines TRBV19 with TRBJ1-5, with TRBD1 matching over 9 bases. The CDR3 is 15 amino acids. With V trimmed by 6 bases and J by 2 bases, 5 bases remained unmatched. Germline-derived CDR1 and CDR2 are LNHDA and SQIVND (reference sequence). The CDR3 DNA reads TGTGCCAGTAGGGAGGGACAGGGTGGCAATCAGCCCCAGCATTTT. This translates into CASREGQGGNQPQHF.

This chain uses TRBV5-1 with TRBJ2-2, with D maybe TRBD2 (6 bases). This CDR3 comprises 17 residues. CDR1 is SGHRS, CDR2 YFSETQ, per germline. V shed 0 bases and J shed 5 bases, with 17 bases lying between them. CDR3 residues: CASSLGDGPGGTGELFF. The CDR3 DNA is TGCGCCAGCAGCTTGGGAGACGGCCCCGGGGGTACCGGGGAGCTGTTTTTT.

V usage is TRBV18 and J usage is TRBJ1-2; a possible D gene is TRBD1 (6 bases). Per germline, CDR1 KGHSH and CDR2 LQKENI. With 1 base removed from V and 0 bases from J, the gap between germline ends came to 21 bases. CDR3 size: 19 residues. CDR3 nucleotides: TGTGCCAGCTCACCACGTCAACAGGACAGCGCCTCAACTAACTATGGCTACACCTTC. Translating gives CASSPRQQDSASTNYGYTF.

V is TRBV4-2 and J is TRBJ1-5; D gene ambiguous. In germline, CDR1 is LGHNA, CDR2 YNFKEQ. Trimming took 1 base from V and 6 from J, leaving 7 bases between them. This CDR3 region has 13 residues. The CDR3 region has the DNA TGTGCCAGCAGCCAAGGACAAGGTCAGCCCCAGCATTTT. This sequence encodes CASSQGQGQPQHF.

The V gene is TRBV6-1, the J gene TRBJ1-1; tentative D call: TRBD1 (5 bases). This CDR3 is built from 17 residues. Germline values: CDR1 MNHNS, CDR2 SASEGT. Trimming stripped 2 bases from V and 6 bases from J, with 22 bases between. DNA for the CDR3: TGTGCCAGCAGTGAAATCCCCCTACAGGCTTTTGTGGCTGAAGCTTTCTTT. It is translated as CASSEIPLQAFVAEAFF.

The genes are TRBV12-3 or TRBV12-4 and TRBJ2-3, with D unclear. Trimming cost V 5 bases and J 4 bases, with 10 bases left between them. This CDR3 is built from 13 residues. The CDR3 here is CASSERVSDTQYF. As DNA, the CDR3 is TGTGCCAGCAGTGAAAGGGTGTCAGATACGCAGTATTTT.

This chain joins TRBV9 and TRBJ2-1; a weak D match, TRBD2 (5 bases). V was pared by 3 bases and J by 4 bases, with 11 bases between. Germline values: CDR1 SGDLS, CDR2 YYNGEE. The CDR3 length is 14 residues. CDR3 DNA: TGTGCCAGCAGCGCCCTCCGGGGTTACAATGAGCAGTTCTTC. This encodes CASSALRGYNEQFF.

The chain combines TRBV11-2 with TRBJ2-1; tentatively, D is TRBD1 (5 bases). Trimming took off 0 bases at V and 5 bases at J, with 17 bases between the two ends. Per the germline V gene, CDR1 is SGHAT and CDR2 is FQNNGV. This CDR3 spans 17 amino acids. CDR3 DNA sequence: TGTGCCAGCAGCTTAGAAGGGGCCCTACAAGCCCACAATGAGCAGTTCTTC. Translated: CASSLEGALQAHNEQFF.

The chain links TRBV7-2 to TRBJ2-7; possible D gene TRBD1, 5 bases. There are 15 residues in the CDR3. Germline V gene lookup returns CDR1 SGHTA and CDR2 FQGNSA. Between the trimmed V and J ends, which lost 1 base and 3 bases, there was a span of 13 bases. The CDR3 nucleotides read TGTGCCAGCAGCTTAGATAAGGGGCCCTTCTACGAGCAGTACTTC. Its protein is CASSLDKGPFYEQYF.

The chain joins TRBV14 to TRBJ1-1; a possible D gene is TRBD1 (5 bases). V gave up 3 bases and J gave up 0 bases, with 11 bases separating them. The CDR3 has 15 amino acids. CDR1 is SGHDN and CDR2 is FVKESK in the germline V gene. The CDR3 sequence is CASSQARGLNTEAFF. In nucleotides, the CDR3 is TGTGCCAGCAGCCAGGCCCGGGGACTGAACACTGAAGCTTTCTTT.

On this clone: Other DNA sequences from this sample encode an identical CDR3 as well. The chain links TRBV28 to TRBJ1-5; D is ambiguous. The CDR3 length is 15 residues. V was pared by 1 base and J by 0 bases, with 7 bases between. The germline gives CDR1 MDHEN, CDR2 SYDVKM. As DNA, the CDR3 is TGTGCCAGCAGTTTATCGGGGTATAGCAATCAGCCCCAGCATTTT. This translates into CASSLSGYSNQPQHF.

This chain uses TRBV4-2 with TRBJ1-1, with unresolved D. Between the trimmed V and J ends, which lost 1 base and 2 bases, there was a span of 14 bases. The CDR3 loop spans 16 amino acids. Germline loops: CDR1 LGHNA, CDR2 YNFKEQ. CDR3 sequence reads: CASSQVSLVGNTEAFF. CDR3 DNA: TGTGCCAGCAGCCAAGTGTCGCTCGTGGGAAACACTGAAGCTTTCTTT.

The chain recombines TRBV18 with TRBJ2-3; TRBD2 might be the D (5 bases). The CDR3 sequence is 16 residues long. Germline CDR1 reads KGHSH; CDR2 reads LQKENI. Trimming shortened V by 0 bases and J by 1 base, and 11 bases separated the two germline ends. CDR3 region: CASSPPAGSRTDTQYF. The CDR3 nucleotides read TGTGCCAGCTCACCACCGGCGGGCAGCCGCACAGATACGCAGTATTTT.

The chain uses TRBV5-1 and TRBJ1-1; TRBD1 aligns across 8 bases. Losses at the gene ends were 9 bases for V and 2 bases for J; bases not matched to a gene: 3. Germline V CDR1 and CDR2: SGHRS, YFSETQ. The CDR3 runs 12 residues. CDR3 bases: TGCGCCACGACAGGGGCAAACACTGAAGCTTTCTTT. Translated: CATTGANTEAFF.

This chain uses TRBV28 with TRBJ1-1; unclear D gene. The V end was cut by 8 bases, the J end by 6 bases, with 10 bases between. CDR1 MDHEN and CDR2 SYDVKM come from the germline V gene. The length of the CDR3 is 11 residues. In DNA, the CDR3 is TGTGCCAGCCTCCGGGCGGCTGAAGCTTTCTTT. Amino acid sequence: CASLRAAEAFF.

V gene TRBV11-3 combines with J gene TRBJ1-1, with D unclear. The CDR3 length is 15 residues. CDR1 and CDR2 (germline): SGHNT, YENEEA. V shed 5 bases and J shed 1 base, with 14 bases lying between them. DNA for the CDR3: TGTGCCAGCAGCCCGAGGACGCTGACGAACACTGAAGCTTTCTTT. Protein product: CASSPRTLTNTEAFF.

V gene TRBV28 combines with J gene TRBJ1-5, with 7 positions matching TRBD1. The CDR3 is 14 amino acids. The ends lost 9 bases at V and 5 bases at J; junction bases unmatched: 10. Germline CDR1 MDHEN, CDR2 SYDVKM. CDR3 in DNA: TGTGCCAGTATAGGGGGCAGGGGGTATCAGCCCCAGCATTTT. Protein: CASIGGRGYQPQHF.

The chain's CDR3 is CASSEGGFGGGANGNEQFF. The CDR3 DNA sequence: TGTGCCAGCAGTGAAGGAGGGTTTGGCGGGGGGGCCAATGGGAATGAGCAGTTCTTC. The V and J genes are TRBV2 and TRBJ2-1; TRBD2 aligns across 9 bases. The length of the CDR3 is 19 residues. With V trimmed by 1 base and J by 7 bases, 17 bases remained unmatched. Germline V gene lookup returns CDR1 SNHLY and CDR2 FYNNEI.